This TCR beta chain derives from a study of blood T cell repertoires in COVID-19. Study-level information: The cDNA or gDNA used as material had been derived from T cells, B-cell-depleted T cells, or PBMCs.

CDR3 length: 16 amino acids. The J segment lost 2 bases and the V segment lost 6 bases, leaving 5 bases of the junction unmatched. Germline-derived CDR1 and CDR2 are ENHRY and SYGVKD. This clone was observed once. Assay: immunoSEQ multiplex PCR; the TCRdb copy retains only in-frame clones and omits some. The table includes more than 60,000 clones, about 93% detected once. The clonotype was recovered from a human donor in a cohort sampled during active COVID-19. The rearrangement joins TRBV10-3 to TRBJ2-6; 9 bases line up with TRBD2. The sequencing input was peripheral blood. CDR3 loop: CAIRRVAGAGANVLTF. CDR3 DNA: TGTGCCATCAGGCGGGTAGCGGGGGCTGGGGCCAACGTCCTGACTTTC.